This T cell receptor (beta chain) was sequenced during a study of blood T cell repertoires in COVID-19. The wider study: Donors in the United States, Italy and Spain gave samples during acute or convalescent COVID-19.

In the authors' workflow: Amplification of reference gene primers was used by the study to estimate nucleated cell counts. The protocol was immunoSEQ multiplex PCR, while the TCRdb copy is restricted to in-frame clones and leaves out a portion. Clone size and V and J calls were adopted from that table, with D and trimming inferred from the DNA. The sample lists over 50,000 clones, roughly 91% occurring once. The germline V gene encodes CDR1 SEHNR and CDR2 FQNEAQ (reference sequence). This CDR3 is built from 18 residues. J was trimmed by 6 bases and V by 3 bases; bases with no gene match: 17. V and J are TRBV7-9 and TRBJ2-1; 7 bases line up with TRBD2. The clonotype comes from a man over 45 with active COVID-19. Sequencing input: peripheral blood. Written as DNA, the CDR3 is TGTGCCAGCAGCTTTGAAGCGGGCGGGACTATGCGTTCCAATGAGCAGTTCTTC. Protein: CASSFEAGGTMRSNEQFF. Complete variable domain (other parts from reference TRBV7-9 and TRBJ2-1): DTGVSQNPRHKITKRGQNVTFRCDPISEHNRLYWYRQTLGQGPEFLTYFQNEAQLEKSRLLSDRFSAERPKGSFSTLEIQRTEQGDSAMYLCASSFEAGGTMRSNEQFFGPGTRLTVL.